The clone carrying this TCR beta chain has just one count. Unmatched junction bases numbered 16, after V lost 6 bases and J lost 8 bases. The CDR3 consists of 15 residues. The germline CDR1 and CDR2 sequences are DFQATT and SNEGSKA (reference sequence). This sample was taken from a study of blood T cells in healthy people across ages. The second PCR ran about 6 to 12 cycles with a sample-barcoded 5' primer and J-beta primers. TCRdb fed the 5' RACE reads into MiXCR, producing one record per CDR3 protein. The sample shows roughly 730,000 distinct CDR3 sequences, approximately 60% of them seen only once.

The chain links TRBV20-1 to TRBJ2-1, with TRBD2 matching 7 bases. The sequenced sample was blood. The TCR sequence derives from a man aged 40-55 years in good health. The CDR3 region is CSARVGGRARYEQFF. In nucleotides, the CDR3 is TGCAGTGCCAGGGTCGGGGGGAGGGCCAGGTATGAGCAGTTCTTC.